This TCR beta chain came from a study of blood T cell repertoires in COVID-19 (dated by TCRdb to about 2020). For the wider study: The collaborator samples originated in the United States, Italy and Spain and spanned the acute and convalescent phases of COVID-19. Nearly every sample came with metadata listing a de-identified subject ID, COVID-19 status, age in years and sex. Subjects who had been exposed to COVID-19, were actively infected with it, or had recovered from it provided the deeply sampled blood TCRbeta repertoires that made up the dataset. Samples were obtained from the ongoing ImmuneRACE study (first 160 participants) and from over a thousand subjects provided by 6 global collaborators. The repertoires were released in a freely available public database intended as a resource for research on the immune response to SARS-CoV-2. The prospective study material was composed of cDNA or gDNA derived from T cells, B-cell-depleted T cells, or PBMCs. Where HLA class I and class II types were available, the types were taken from metadata supplied by the sample provider, not from assay-based typing.

Here is what the overall study found, with its caveats: How much clinical and demographic metadata was included differed by source and by participant, and the metadata was provided uncurated.

For this clone: Its recognized antigen is unknown. Base qualities are not recorded, but no much larger clone differs from it by a single base.

The collaborating institutions used their own protocols to collect whole blood in K2EDTA tubes. For TCRbeta analysis, collaborators shipped samples in one of three forms: frozen whole blood, isolated PBMCs, or DNA extracted from either of those sample types. TCRbeta CDR3 regions were amplified from genomic DNA using the immunoSEQ Assay, a bias-controlled multiplex PCR. The study's own analysis went as follows. Within the assay, amplification of reference gene primers was used to estimate how many nucleated cells each sample contained. To quantify the absolute abundance of each unique TCRbeta CDR3 rearrangement, sequence reads were collapsed and filtered. For each sample, productive Simpson clonality was calculated as the square root of Simpson's diversity index across productive rearrangements. The table comes from immuneACCESS by way of TCRdb, which keeps in-frame sequences with V and J called. Part of the clones is missing from these tables; in studies checked, under half for an unresolved V gene and the rest for unknown reasons. D and trimming come from the DNA, and the V and J calls and clone size come from that table. The sample table records around 110,000 clones; 80% of these occur just once. The leading ten clones occupy 16% of the sample.

Inclusive of the bounding cysteine and phenylalanine, the CDR3 is 13 residues long. Only the CDR3 part of the read is kept: 39 bases, read in frame from the first base. Compared with germline, V lacks 6 bases and J lacks 5 bases; bases without a gene match: 9. CDR1 and CDR2, per the germline V gene, are SQVTM and ANQGSEA. The rearrangement joined TRBV29-1 to TRBJ1-1; TRBD1 aligns with 7 central bases. The receptor was isolated from a man in his sixties with active or convalescent COVID-19. What was sequenced was peripheral blood. The DNA sequence follows: TGCAGCGTGCTGACAGGGATGGGGACTGAAGCTTTCTTT. Its translation reads: CSVLTGMGTEAFF.